The 10 T cell receptor beta chains reported below all come from one sample, sequenced in a study of T cell responses to AZD1222 COVID-19 vaccine. TCRdb's table, derived via immunoSEQ multiplex PCR, lists solely in-frame clones and lacks some. The sample has under 110,000 clones; roughly 90% are singletons. The sequencing here drew on peripheral blood, taken on day 0 of AZD1222 vaccination. The receptors derive from an adult in good health.

This chain connects TRBV7-9 to TRBJ2-7; TRBD1 agrees at 8 bases. The CDR3 is 15 residues long. Trimming at V came to 4 bases and at J to 0 bases, leaving 5 bases not matched to a gene. The germline CDR1 and CDR2 sequences are SEHNR and FQNEAQ (reference sequence). The CDR3 sequence is CASSSGQGHSYEQYF. The CDR3 DNA reads TGTGCCAGCAGCTCCGGACAGGGCCACTCCTACGAGCAGTACTTC.

The chain is built from TRBV7-3 and TRBJ2-1; tentative D call: TRBD2 (6 bases). The CDR3 contains 13 residues. Germline V lookup: CDR1 SGHTA, CDR2 FQGTGA. Trimming cost V 6 bases and J 4 bases, with 10 bases left between them. The CDR3 nucleotides read TGTGCCAGCAGGGGGGGACTTTACAATGAGCAGTTCTTC. This translates into CASRGGLYNEQFF.

The chain couples TRBV4-2 to TRBJ2-1; D possibly corresponds to TRBD2 (5 bases). This CDR3 comprises 15 residues. Trimming took off 1 base at V and 5 bases at J, with 12 bases between the two ends. CDR1 is LGHNA and CDR2 is YNFKEQ in the germline V gene. The CDR3 DNA follows: TGTGCCAGCAGCCAAGGAGGGCCTGCTCACAATGAGCAGTTCTTC. The encoded protein is CASSQGGPAHNEQFF.

The genes are TRBV2 and TRBJ2-2; 10 bases fit TRBD2. CDR1 SNHLY and CDR2 FYNNEI come from the germline V gene. The CDR3 runs to 15 residues. V gave up 6 bases and J gave up 6 bases; unmatched junction bases: 7. In nucleotides, the CDR3 is TGTGCCAGCAGAGGACTAGCGGTCTTATCCGGGGAGCTGTTTTTT. It codes for CASRGLAVLSGELFF.

The V and J genes are TRBV7-3 and TRBJ2-7; D unresolved. Trimming shortened V by 4 bases and J by 7 bases, and 14 bases separated the two germline ends. The CDR3 consists of 13 residues. The germline CDR1 and CDR2 sequences are SGHTA and FQGTGA. The DNA of the CDR3 is TGTGCCAGCAGCTCAACGATTGGTGATGAGCAGTACTTC. It yields the protein CASSSTIGDEQYF.

The chain is built from TRBV24-1 and TRBJ2-1; D possibly corresponds to TRBD1 (6 bases). Germline assignment: CDR1 KGHDR and CDR2 SFDVKD. There are 15 residues in the CDR3. Trimming removed 4 bases from V and 1 base from J, with 10 bases in between. CDR3 in DNA: TGTGCCACCAGTGACAGGACAGTTTCCTACAATGAGCAGTTCTTC. Protein: CATSDRTVSYNEQFF.

J is TRBJ2-1 and V is TRBV2; a weak D match, TRBD1 (5 bases). The germline CDR1 and CDR2 sequences are SNHLY and FYNNEI. There are 13 residues in the CDR3. V was trimmed by 9 bases and J by 5 bases, leaving 14 bases between them. The chain's CDR3 is CASRQGPNNEQFF. For the CDR3, the DNA is TGTGCCAGTAGGCAGGGTCCGAACAATGAGCAGTTCTTC.

This sequence joins TRBV10-3 and TRBJ1-2; 8 bases align to TRBD1. The J segment lost 8 bases and the V segment lost 0 bases, leaving 8 bases of the junction unmatched. Germline CDR1 and CDR2: ENHRY and SYGVKD. The CDR3 consists of 15 residues. The CDR3 loop reads CAISESTQGARGYTF. CDR3 DNA sequence: TGTGCCATCAGTGAGTCGACGCAGGGGGCAAGGGGCTACACCTTC.

The V and J genes are TRBV7-9 and TRBJ1-1; maybe TRBD1 (6 bases). Deletions cut 5 bases from V and 4 bases from J, with 17 bases between. The V gene's germline CDR1 is SEHNR and CDR2 FQNEAQ (reference sequence). This CDR3 has 15 amino acids. DNA for the CDR3: TGTGCCAGCAGCCCACGGACAGCCTCATTCACTGAAGCTTTCTTT. Its translation: CASSPRTASFTEAFF.

This chain links TRBV27 with TRBJ1-2; TRBD1 is a possible D gene (6 bases). Germline V lookup: CDR1 MNHEY, CDR2 SMNVEV (reference sequence). Trimming stripped 5 bases from V and 4 bases from J, with 14 bases between. This CDR3 is built from 14 residues. Here the CDR3 DNA reads TGTGCCAGCAGTAAACAGGGTTTGAGCTATGGCTACACCTTC. Translated: CASSKQGLSYGYTF.